This is a list of T cell receptor beta chains from one sample in a study of CD8+ T cells in alopecia areata. Using immunoSEQ multiplex PCR, the repertoire was profiled, and TCRdb retains in-frame clones only, with some absent. Among more than 150,000 clones listed, about 51% were seen once. The starting material was CD8+ T cells sorted from blood, obtained around week 54, from a patient treated with tofacitinib. The receptors shown here come from a human donor with alopecia areata. Each CDR3 is given with its conserved first and last residue. D genes are given only for firm matches. Some rows mark clone size as missing; the rest say once, few, many or name a class of expanded clone.

D: .
J: TRBJ2-5
V: TRBV25-1
size: .
DNA: TGTGCCAGCACCCGGGCTTTGCAAGAGACCCAGTACTTC
CDR3: CASTRALQETQYF

D: TRBD1
J: TRBJ1-5
V: TRBV2
size: .
DNA: TGTGCCAGCAGAGGGGACAGCAATAGCAATCAGCCCCAGCATTTT
CDR3: CASRGDSNSNQPQHF

D: .
J: TRBJ2-5
V: TRBV27
size: .
DNA: TGTGCCAGCAGTTTATGGATGCAAGAGACCCAGTACTTC
CDR3: CASSLWMQETQYF

D: .
J: TRBJ1-2
V: TRBV7-2
size: few
DNA: TGTGCCAGCAGCTTAGAACGGATGTATGGCTACACCTTC
CDR3: CASSLERMYGYTF

D: .
J: TRBJ2-7
V: TRBV29-1
size: .
DNA: TGCAGCGTCCAAGGGGGGGGCCGTTCCTACGAGCAGTACTTC
CDR3: CSVQGGGRSYEQYF

D: .
J: TRBJ2-2
V: TRBV7-8
size: .
DNA: TGTGCCAGCAACGCGGACGGGACCGGGGAGCTGTTTTTT
CDR3: CASNADGTGELFF

D: TRBD1
J: TRBJ1-4
V: TRBV19
size: few
DNA: TGTGCCAGTAGTCCGGACAGGGGAACTAATGAAAAACTGTTTTTT
CDR3: CASSPDRGTNEKLFF

D: .
J: TRBJ2-5
V: TRBV11-2
size: .
DNA: TGTGCCAGCAGCGATCAAATGACGCGCCAAGAGACCCAGTACTTC
CDR3: CASSDQMTRQETQYF

D: .
J: TRBJ1-1
V: TRBV7-3
size: .
DNA: TGTGCCAGCAGCCCAGGGGAGCCACGACGAAGCGGCACTGAAGCTTTCTTT
CDR3: CASSPGEPRRSGTEAFF

D: TRBD1
J: TRBJ1-4
V: TRBV2
size: few
DNA: TGTGCCAGCAGAGGACAGGGTGGGATCGAAAAACTGTTTTTT
CDR3: CASRGQGGIEKLFF

D: .
J: TRBJ2-3
V: TRBV6-4
size: once
DNA: TGTGCCAGCAGTGACCAGGGCTCGGCAGCAGATACGCAGTATTTT
CDR3: CASSDQGSAADTQYF

D: TRBD1
J: TRBJ1-2
V: TRBV5-4
size: few
DNA: TGTGCCAGCAGCCTGGACAGGGCCTATGGCTACACCTTC
CDR3: CASSLDRAYGYTF

D: TRBD1
J: TRBJ2-1
V: TRBV5-6
size: .
DNA: TGTGCCAGCAGCTTGGAGGACAGGGTTGACAATGAGCAGTTCTTC
CDR3: CASSLEDRVDNEQFF

D: .
J: TRBJ2-2
V: TRBV6-5
size: .
DNA: TGTGCCAGCAGTTACGGGGCGGAGAACACCGGGGAGCTGTTTTTT
CDR3: CASSYGAENTGELFF

D: .
J: TRBJ2-1
V: TRBV13
size: .
DNA: TGTGCCAGCAGCTCGAGACAGGTATACAATGAGCAGTTCTTC
CDR3: CASSSRQVYNEQFF

D: .
J: TRBJ2-7
V: TRBV15
size: few
DNA: TGTGCCACCAGCAGAGGACAGATCTCCTACGAGCAGTACTTC
CDR3: CATSRGQISYEQYF

D: .
J: TRBJ2-7
V: TRBV30
size: once
DNA: TGTGCCTGGAGTTACCGGGACATATCCTACGAGCAGTACTTC
CDR3: CAWSYRDISYEQYF

D: .
J: TRBJ2-5
V: TRBV5-1
size: .
DNA: TGCGCCAGCAGCGTGCGGCGGGGCTGGGAGACCCAGTACTTC
CDR3: CASSVRRGWETQYF

D: TRBD2
J: TRBJ2-1
V: TRBV28
size: .
DNA: TGTGCCAGCAAGCCGGGAGGGACCTACAATGAGCAGTTCTTC
CDR3: CASKPGGTYNEQFF

D: .
J: TRBJ1-1
V: TRBV2
size: .
DNA: TGTGCCAGCAGTGACGCACAGGGACCGGGCACTGAAGCTTTCTTT
CDR3: CASSDAQGPGTEAFF

D: .
J: TRBJ2-1
V: TRBV19
size: few
DNA: TGTGCCAGTAGTATAGTTCGGGAAAGCTCCTACAATGAGCAGTTCTTC
CDR3: CASSIVRESSYNEQFF

D: TRBD1
J: TRBJ2-5
V: TRBV2
size: .
DNA: TGTGCCAGCTACGGACAGGGGGCTGAGACCCAGTACTTC
CDR3: CASYGQGAETQYF

D: TRBD2
J: TRBJ2-5
V: TRBV5-1
size: few
DNA: TGCGCCAGCAGCCACGAACTAGCGGTGCAAGAGACCCAGTACTTC
CDR3: CASSHELAVQETQYF

D: TRBD2
J: TRBJ2-1
V: TRBV7-8
size: few
DNA: TGTGCCAGCAGCATTGGGACTAGCGGGGGGACCGGTGAGCAGTTCTTC
CDR3: CASSIGTSGGTGEQFF

D: TRBD1
J: TRBJ2-7
V: TRBV6-1
size: few
DNA: TGTGCCACTACCAAGGACAGGGCTCCCTACGAGCAGTACTTC
CDR3: CATTKDRAPYEQYF

D: TRBD2
J: TRBJ2-7
V: TRBV7-9
size: few
DNA: TGTGCCAGCAGCCCCGGACTAGCGGGGATCGAGCAGTACTTC
CDR3: CASSPGLAGIEQYF

D: TRBD1
J: TRBJ2-5
V: TRBV19
size: once
DNA: TGTGCCAGTACTAGGTCCGGGACAGGGGGCGTGGAGACCCAGTACTTC
CDR3: CASTRSGTGGVETQYF

D: .
J: TRBJ2-1
V: TRBV13
size: .
DNA: TGTGCCAGCAGCGACCCCGGACAGTACAATGAGCAGTTCTTC
CDR3: CASSDPGQYNEQFF

D: .
J: TRBJ2-3
V: TRBV9
size: many
DNA: TGTGCCAGCAGCGTAGAGGCCGTGGGGGGGGCCTTTACGCAGTATTTT
CDR3: CASSVEAVGGAFTQYF

D: .
J: TRBJ2-1
V: TRBV11-1
size: .
DNA: TGTGCCAGCAGCCCAACTCCAGGGGAAAATGAGCAGTTCTTC
CDR3: CASSPTPGENEQFF

D: .
J: TRBJ2-7
V: TRBV6-5
size: few
DNA: TGTGCCAGCAGTTACTCGATTCTAGCGCCCTTGGGGCAGTACTTC
CDR3: CASSYSILAPLGQYF

D: .
J: TRBJ2-1
V: TRBV13
size: .
DNA: TGTGCCAGCAGCACCGGGTACAATGAGCAGTTCTTC
CDR3: CASSTGYNEQFF

D: TRBD1
J: TRBJ1-1
V: TRBV30
size: .
DNA: TGTGCCTGGAGTGAACAGGGGAGGACTGAAGCTTTCTTT
CDR3: CAWSEQGRTEAFF

D: .
J: TRBJ2-2
V: TRBV9
size: few
DNA: TGTGCCAGCAGCGCTCAGGGTGTAACGAACACCGGGGAGCTGTTTTTT
CDR3: CASSAQGVTNTGELFF

D: .
J: TRBJ2-7
V: TRBV2
size: .
DNA: TGTGCCAGCACCAACCAGGGGGGGTACGAGCAGTACTTC
CDR3: CASTNQGGYEQYF

D: .
J: TRBJ1-1
V: TRBV5-1
size: .
DNA: TGCGCCAGCAGCTTGGGGACCGAAAATGAAGCTTTCTTT
CDR3: CASSLGTENEAFF

D: .
J: TRBJ2-7
V: TRBV7-2
size: .
DNA: TGTGCCAGCAGCTTGTCCCCAAAATACGAGCAGTACTTC
CDR3: CASSLSPKYEQYF

D: .
J: TRBJ1-5
V: TRBV4-2
size: .
DNA: TGTGCCAGCAGCCAAGATGCGGGCCAGGCCAATCAGCCCCAGCATTTT
CDR3: CASSQDAGQANQPQHF

D: .
J: TRBJ1-6
V: TRBV27
size: .
DNA: TGTGCCAGCAAGGAAGCGGGGGCGCATTCACCCCTCCACTTT
CDR3: CASKEAGAHSPLHF

D: .
J: TRBJ2-7
V: TRBV5-6
size: .
DNA: TGTGCCAGCAGCCCGGAGAGCGCCTACGAGCAGTACTTC
CDR3: CASSPESAYEQYF

D: TRBD1
J: TRBJ1-6
V: TRBV18
size: .
DNA: TGTGCCAGCTCACCGCCGGGACAGGGGAATTCACCCCTCCACTTT
CDR3: CASSPPGQGNSPLHF

D: TRBD1
J: TRBJ1-5
V: TRBV7-9
size: few
DNA: TGTGCCAGCAGCTTCGGACAGGGGACCGGTCAGCCCCAGCATTTT
CDR3: CASSFGQGTGQPQHF

D: .
J: TRBJ1-5
V: TRBV7-9
size: many
DNA: TGTGCCAGCAGCTTAGGAGTGACCGGCAATCAGCCCCAGCATTTT
CDR3: CASSLGVTGNQPQHF

D: .
J: TRBJ1-4
V: TRBV4-1
size: .
DNA: TGCGCCAGCAGCTTATACCAGGGCATGGCAACTAATGAAAAACTGTTTTTT
CDR3: CASSLYQGMATNEKLFF

D: .
J: TRBJ2-7
V: TRBV27
size: .
DNA: TGTGCCAGCAGGCACAAGGGAGTTTACGAGCAGTACTTC
CDR3: CASRHKGVYEQYF

D: .
J: TRBJ1-5
V: TRBV7-8
size: .
DNA: TGTGCCAGCAGCCGAGGGGTTAGCAATCAGCCCCAGCATTTT
CDR3: CASSRGVSNQPQHF

D: .
J: TRBJ2-7
V: TRBV5-1
size: few
DNA: TGCGCCAGCAGCTTGTCCAGGGCCGTCCCCTACGAGCAGTACTTC
CDR3: CASSLSRAVPYEQYF

D: .
J: TRBJ1-4
V: TRBV30
size: .
DNA: TGTGCCTGGAGTGCGTCAGGGGTAGAAAAACTGTTTTTT
CDR3: CAWSASGVEKLFF

D: TRBD1
J: TRBJ1-1
V: TRBV6-4
size: .
DNA: TGTGCCAGCAGATTGACAGGGGATACTGAAGCTTTCTTT
CDR3: CASRLTGDTEAFF

D: .
J: TRBJ2-3
V: TRBV13
size: .
DNA: TGTGCCAGCACCTTTCCACATAGCACAGATACGCAGTATTTT
CDR3: CASTFPHSTDTQYF

D: .
J: TRBJ1-6
V: TRBV13
size: .
DNA: TGTGCCAGCAGCCCAACGGGAATGGACAAATCGGATTCACCCCTCCACTTT
CDR3: CASSPTGMDKSDSPLHF

D: TRBD1
J: TRBJ1-2
V: TRBV7-9
size: .
DNA: TGTGCCAGCAGCAGGGACAGGTTCTATGGCTACACCTTC
CDR3: CASSRDRFYGYTF

D: .
J: TRBJ2-7
V: TRBV13
size: .
DNA: TGTGCCAGCGCGCCGGGACATAAGGCCTACGAGCAGTACTTC
CDR3: CASAPGHKAYEQYF